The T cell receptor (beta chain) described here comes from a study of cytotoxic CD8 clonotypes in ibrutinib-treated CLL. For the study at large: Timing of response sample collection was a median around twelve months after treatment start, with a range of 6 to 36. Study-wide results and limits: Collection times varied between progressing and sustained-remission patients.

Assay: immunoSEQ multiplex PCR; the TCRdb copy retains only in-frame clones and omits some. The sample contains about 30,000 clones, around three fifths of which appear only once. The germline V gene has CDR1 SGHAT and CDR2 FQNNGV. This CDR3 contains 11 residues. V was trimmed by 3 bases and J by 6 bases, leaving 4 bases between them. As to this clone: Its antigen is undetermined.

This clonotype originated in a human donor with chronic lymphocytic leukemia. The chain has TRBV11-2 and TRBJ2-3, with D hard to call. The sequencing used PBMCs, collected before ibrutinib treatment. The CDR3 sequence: CASSFLDTQYF. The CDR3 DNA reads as TGTGCCAGCAGCTTTTTGGATACGCAGTATTTT.